This passage covers 10 T cell receptor beta chains from one sample sequenced in a study of T cell changes during pregnancy in multiple sclerosis. Clones were sequenced by immunoSEQ multiplex PCR, and TCRdb holds only the in-frame ones, with some missing. Counted here are over 25,000 clones, 91% occurring once; the ten biggest clones make up under 5%. The input for sequencing was CD8+ T cells from peripheral blood mononuclear cells, taken in the second trimester of pregnancy. The receptors shown here come from a female donor in good health, enrolled as a control in a pregnancy study.

The chain recombines TRBV9 with TRBJ1-2, with D possibly being TRBD1 (6 bases). V lost 0 bases to trimming and J lost 1 base, with 13 bases between them. This CDR3 comprises 16 residues. Per germline, CDR1 SGDLS and CDR2 YYNGEE. The CDR3 nucleotides read TGTGCCAGCAGCGTAGCTTTGGCAGGGGATAACTATGGCTACACCTTC. Its translation is CASSVALAGDNYGYTF.

The J gene is TRBJ2-7, the V gene TRBV7-2; weak D call: TRBD2 (6 bases). Germline assignment: CDR1 SGHTA and CDR2 FQGNSA. Trimming pared 5 bases from V and 6 bases from J, leaving 8 bases between. This CDR3 spans 11 amino acids. The CDR3: CASSHGSEQYF. For the CDR3, the DNA is TGTGCCAGCAGCCACGGGAGCGAGCAGTACTTC. Full variable domain (rest looked up from reference TRBV7-2 and TRBJ2-7): GAGVSQSPSNKVTEKGKDVELRCDPISGHTALYWYRQSLGQGLEFLIYFQGNSAPDKSGLPSDRFSAERTGGSVSTLTIQRTQQEDSAVYLCASSHGSEQYFGPGTRLTVT.

The chain uses TRBV27 and TRBJ2-1, with D perhaps matching TRBD1 (5 bases). The CDR3 runs 17 residues. The germline V and J ends were trimmed by 1 base and 4 bases, with 17 bases remaining between them. The germline CDR1 and CDR2 sequences are MNHEY and SMNVEV (reference sequence). The CDR3 here is CASSLLQGAPPYNEQFF. The CDR3 DNA sequence: TGTGCCAGCAGTTTATTACAAGGGGCCCCCCCATACAATGAGCAGTTCTTC.

The V and J genes are TRBV6-5 and TRBJ2-7; 8 nucleotides line up with TRBD2. Per the germline V gene, CDR1 is MNHEY and CDR2 is SVGAGI. Unmatched junction bases numbered 4, after V lost 7 bases and J lost 5 bases. The CDR3 is 12 amino acids. The CDR3 protein is CASTSGGHEQYF. CDR3 DNA sequence: TGTGCCAGCACCAGCGGGGGCCACGAGCAGTACTTC.

The DNA of the CDR3 is TGTGCCAGCAGCCAAGATAGCGTCTTGTCTATCACAGATACGCAGTATTTT. The encoded protein is CASSQDSVLSITDTQYF. The chain uses TRBV4-2 and TRBJ2-3; D perhaps matches TRBD2 (5 bases). Per the germline V gene, CDR1 is LGHNA and CDR2 is YNFKEQ. V dropped 0 bases and J dropped 2 bases, with 15 bases sitting between them. This CDR3 comprises 17 residues.

The rearrangement uses TRBV29-1 and TRBJ2-7; 8 bases fit TRBD1. CDR1 is SQVTM, CDR2 ANQGSEA, per germline. Trimming took 6 bases from V and 2 from J; bases not matched to a gene: 12. The CDR3 loop spans 15 amino acids. The CDR3 DNA reads TGCAGCGTGAAAGCGTCGACAGGGGACCCCTACGAGCAGTACTTC. It encodes CSVKASTGDPYEQYF.

V is TRBV19 and J is TRBJ2-3; D not certain. CDR1 LNHDA and CDR2 SQIVND come from the germline V gene (reference sequence). Trimming removed 7 bases from V and 8 bases from J, with 22 bases in between. The CDR3 length is 15 residues. CDR3 nucleotides: TGTGCCAGTACCGAAGGCGATCTAGTTCGCGCTACGCAGTATTTT. Translation: CASTEGDLVRATQYF.

V and J are TRBV18 and TRBJ2-7, with 7 nucleotides matching TRBD1. Trimming at V came to 3 bases and at J to 2 bases, leaving 10 bases not matched to a gene. The CDR3 extends over 16 amino acids. Germline-derived CDR1 and CDR2 are KGHSH and LQKENI. The DNA of the CDR3 is TGTGCCAGCTCACCCGAGACAGGACAGGATGCCTACGAGCAGTACTTC. It yields the protein CASSPETGQDAYEQYF.

The CDR3, as DNA: TGTGCCAGCAAAGGACTGGAAAGTGTTGATCAGCCCCAGCATTTT. Protein sequence: CASKGLESVDQPQHF. The chain carries TRBV6-1 and TRBJ1-5, with unresolved D. The CDR3 has 15 residues. The V gene lost 7 bases and the J gene lost 5 bases, with 18 bases spanning the gap. CDR1 and CDR2 (germline): MNHNS, SASEGT.

The rearrangement joins TRBV9 to TRBJ2-1, with 7 bases identical to TRBD2. V shed 3 bases and J 9 bases; nucleotides not matched to a gene: 3. Germline V lookup: CDR1 SGDLS, CDR2 YYNGEE. This CDR3 region has 12 residues. In nucleotides, the CDR3 is TGTGCCAGCAGCGACGGCGGGGGTGAGCAGTTCTTC. This encodes CASSDGGGEQFF.